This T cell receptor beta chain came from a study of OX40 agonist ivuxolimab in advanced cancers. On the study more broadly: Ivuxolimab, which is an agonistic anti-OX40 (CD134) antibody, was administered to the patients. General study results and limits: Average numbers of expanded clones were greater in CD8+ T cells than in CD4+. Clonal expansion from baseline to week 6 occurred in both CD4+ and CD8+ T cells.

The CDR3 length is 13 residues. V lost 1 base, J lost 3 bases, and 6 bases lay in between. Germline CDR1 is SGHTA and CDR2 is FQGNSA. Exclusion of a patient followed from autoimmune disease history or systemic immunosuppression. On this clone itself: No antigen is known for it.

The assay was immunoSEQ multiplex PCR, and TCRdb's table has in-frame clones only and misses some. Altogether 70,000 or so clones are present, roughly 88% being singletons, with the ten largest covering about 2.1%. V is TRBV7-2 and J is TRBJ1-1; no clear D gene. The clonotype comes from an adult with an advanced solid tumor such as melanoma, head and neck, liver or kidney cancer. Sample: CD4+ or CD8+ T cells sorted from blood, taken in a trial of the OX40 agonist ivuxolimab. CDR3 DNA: TGTGCCAGCAGCTTAGGGATGGACACTGAAGCTTTCTTT. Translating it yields CASSLGMDTEAFF.